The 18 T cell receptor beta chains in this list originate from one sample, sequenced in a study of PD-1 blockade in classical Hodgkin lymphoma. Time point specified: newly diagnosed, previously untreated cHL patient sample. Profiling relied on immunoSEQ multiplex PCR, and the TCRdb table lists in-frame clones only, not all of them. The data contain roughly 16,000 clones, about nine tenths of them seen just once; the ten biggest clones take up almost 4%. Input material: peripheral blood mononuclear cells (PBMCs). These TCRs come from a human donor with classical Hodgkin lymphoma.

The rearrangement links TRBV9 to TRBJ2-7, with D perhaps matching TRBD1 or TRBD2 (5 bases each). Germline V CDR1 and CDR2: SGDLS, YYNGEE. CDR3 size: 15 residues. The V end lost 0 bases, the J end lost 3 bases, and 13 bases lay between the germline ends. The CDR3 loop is CASSVAAGTDYEQYF. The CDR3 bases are TGTGCCAGCAGCGTAGCGGCAGGGACGGACTACGAGCAGTACTTC. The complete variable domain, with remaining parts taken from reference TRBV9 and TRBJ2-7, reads DSGVTQTPKHLITATGQRVTLRCSPRSGDLSVYWYQQSLDQGLQFLIQYYNGEERAKGNILERFSAQQFPDLHSELNLSSLELGDSALYFCASSVAAGTDYEQYFGPGTRLTVT.

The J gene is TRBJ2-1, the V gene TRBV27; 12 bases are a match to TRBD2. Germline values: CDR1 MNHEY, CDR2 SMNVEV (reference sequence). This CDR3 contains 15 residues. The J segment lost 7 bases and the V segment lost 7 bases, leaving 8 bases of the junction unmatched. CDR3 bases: TGTGCCAGCAAGCTAGCGGGAGGGCCGAGGAATGAGCAGTTCTTC. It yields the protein CASKLAGGPRNEQFF.

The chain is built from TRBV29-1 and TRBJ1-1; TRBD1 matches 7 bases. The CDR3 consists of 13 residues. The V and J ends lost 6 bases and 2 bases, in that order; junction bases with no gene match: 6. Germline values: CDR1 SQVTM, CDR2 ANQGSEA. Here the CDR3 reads CSVRQGLNTEAFF. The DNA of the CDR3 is TGCAGCGTCAGACAGGGCCTTAACACTGAAGCTTTCTTT.

The chain's CDR3 is CASSFNRGDTIYF. CDR3 sequence (DNA): TGTGCCAGCAGCTTTAACAGGGGAGACACCATATATTTT. The chain uses TRBV5-4 and TRBJ1-3, with 7 bases matching TRBD1. Germline assignment: CDR1 SGHNT and CDR2 YYREEE (reference sequence). This CDR3 has 13 amino acids. Unmatched junction bases numbered 4, after V lost 2 bases and J lost 8 bases.

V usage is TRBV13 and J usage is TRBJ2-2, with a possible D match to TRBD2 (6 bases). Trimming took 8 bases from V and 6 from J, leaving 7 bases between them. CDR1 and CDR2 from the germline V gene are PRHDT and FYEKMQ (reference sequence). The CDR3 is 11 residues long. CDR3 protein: CASGGAGELFF. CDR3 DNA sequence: TGTGCCAGCGGCGGGGCCGGGGAGCTGTTTTTT.

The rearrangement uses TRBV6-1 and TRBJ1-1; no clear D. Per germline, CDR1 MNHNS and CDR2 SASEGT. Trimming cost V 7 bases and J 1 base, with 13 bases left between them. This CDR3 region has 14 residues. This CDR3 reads CASTLDKGNTEAFF. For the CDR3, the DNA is TGTGCCAGCACCCTCGATAAAGGGAACACTGAAGCTTTCTTT.

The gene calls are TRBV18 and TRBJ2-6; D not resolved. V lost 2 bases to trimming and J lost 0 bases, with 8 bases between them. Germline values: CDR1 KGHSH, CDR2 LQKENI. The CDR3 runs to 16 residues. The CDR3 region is CASSPVPFSGANVLTF. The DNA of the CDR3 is TGTGCCAGCTCACCAGTCCCTTTCTCTGGGGCCAACGTCCTGACTTTC.

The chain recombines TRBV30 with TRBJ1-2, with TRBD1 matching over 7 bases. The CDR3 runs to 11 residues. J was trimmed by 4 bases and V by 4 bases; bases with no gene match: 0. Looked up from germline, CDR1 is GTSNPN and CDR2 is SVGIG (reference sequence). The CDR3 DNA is TGTGCCTGGACAGGGGGCTATGGCTACACCTTC. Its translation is CAWTGGYGYTF.

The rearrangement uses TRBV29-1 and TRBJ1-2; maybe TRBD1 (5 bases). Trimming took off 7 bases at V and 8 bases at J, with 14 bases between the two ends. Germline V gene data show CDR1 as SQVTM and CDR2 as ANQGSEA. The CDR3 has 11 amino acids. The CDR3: CSAGSRGGYTF. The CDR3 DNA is TGCAGCGCAGGATCAAGGGGAGGCTACACCTTC.

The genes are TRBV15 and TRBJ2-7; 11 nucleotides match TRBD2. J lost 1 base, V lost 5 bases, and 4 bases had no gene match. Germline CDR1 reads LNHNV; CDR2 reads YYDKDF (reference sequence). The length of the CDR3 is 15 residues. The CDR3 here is CATSRGTSGSYEQYF. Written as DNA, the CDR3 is TGTGCCACCAGCCGAGGGACTAGCGGATCCTACGAGCAGTACTTC.

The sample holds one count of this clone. In DNA form, the CDR3 reads TGTGCCAGCAGCGGGCCGGGACTAGCGTTAGAAGGGGCCAACGTCCTGACTTTC. This encodes CASSGPGLALEGANVLTF. This sequence joins TRBV9 and TRBJ2-6; 10 bases are shared with TRBD2. V gave up 3 bases and J gave up 4 bases; unmatched junction bases: 10. Germline values: CDR1 SGDLS, CDR2 YYNGEE. The CDR3 covers 18 residues.

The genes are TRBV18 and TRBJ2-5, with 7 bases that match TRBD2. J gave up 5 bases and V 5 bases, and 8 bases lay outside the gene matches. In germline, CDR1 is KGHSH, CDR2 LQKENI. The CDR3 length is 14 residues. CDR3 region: CASSGGRAMETQYF. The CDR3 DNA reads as TGTGCCAGCTCAGGAGGGAGGGCCATGGAGACCCAGTACTTC.

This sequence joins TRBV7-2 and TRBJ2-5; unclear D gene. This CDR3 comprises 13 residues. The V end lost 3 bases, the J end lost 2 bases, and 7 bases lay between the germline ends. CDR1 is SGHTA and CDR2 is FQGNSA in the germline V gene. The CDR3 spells CASSFGRQETQYF. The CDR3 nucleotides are TGTGCCAGCAGCTTCGGCAGGCAAGAGACCCAGTACTTC.

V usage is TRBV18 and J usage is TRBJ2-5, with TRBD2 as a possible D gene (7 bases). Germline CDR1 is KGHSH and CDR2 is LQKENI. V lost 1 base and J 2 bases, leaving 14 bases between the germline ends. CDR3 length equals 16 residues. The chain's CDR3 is CASSPRPRGGQETQYF. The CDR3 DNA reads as TGTGCCAGCTCACCACGCCCCAGGGGAGGGCAAGAGACCCAGTACTTC.

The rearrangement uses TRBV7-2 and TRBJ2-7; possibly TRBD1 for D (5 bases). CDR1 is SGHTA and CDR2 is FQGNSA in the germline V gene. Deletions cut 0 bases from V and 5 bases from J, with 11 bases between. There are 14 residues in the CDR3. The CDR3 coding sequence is TGTGCCAGCAGCTTAGCCCAGGGTCCGAACGAGCAGTACTTC. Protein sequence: CASSLAQGPNEQYF.

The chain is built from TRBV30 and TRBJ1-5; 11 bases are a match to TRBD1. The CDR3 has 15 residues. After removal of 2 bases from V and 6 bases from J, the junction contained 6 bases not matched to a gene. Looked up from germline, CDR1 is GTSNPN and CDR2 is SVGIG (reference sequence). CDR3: CAWSWGTGGLQPQHF. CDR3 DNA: TGTGCCTGGAGTTGGGGGACAGGGGGTCTTCAGCCCCAGCATTTT.

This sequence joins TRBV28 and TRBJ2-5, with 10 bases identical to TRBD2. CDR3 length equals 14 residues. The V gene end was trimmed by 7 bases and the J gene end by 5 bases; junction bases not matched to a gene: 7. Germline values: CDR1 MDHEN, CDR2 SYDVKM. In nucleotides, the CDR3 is TGTGCCAGCACCCTAGCGGGAGCGGGGGAGACCCAGTACTTC. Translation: CASTLAGAGETQYF.

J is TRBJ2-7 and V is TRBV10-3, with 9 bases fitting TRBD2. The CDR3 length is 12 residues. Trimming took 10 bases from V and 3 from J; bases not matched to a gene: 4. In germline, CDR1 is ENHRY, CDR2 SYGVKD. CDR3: CATTSGFYEQYF. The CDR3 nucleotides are TGTGCCACCACTAGCGGGTTCTACGAGCAGTACTTC.